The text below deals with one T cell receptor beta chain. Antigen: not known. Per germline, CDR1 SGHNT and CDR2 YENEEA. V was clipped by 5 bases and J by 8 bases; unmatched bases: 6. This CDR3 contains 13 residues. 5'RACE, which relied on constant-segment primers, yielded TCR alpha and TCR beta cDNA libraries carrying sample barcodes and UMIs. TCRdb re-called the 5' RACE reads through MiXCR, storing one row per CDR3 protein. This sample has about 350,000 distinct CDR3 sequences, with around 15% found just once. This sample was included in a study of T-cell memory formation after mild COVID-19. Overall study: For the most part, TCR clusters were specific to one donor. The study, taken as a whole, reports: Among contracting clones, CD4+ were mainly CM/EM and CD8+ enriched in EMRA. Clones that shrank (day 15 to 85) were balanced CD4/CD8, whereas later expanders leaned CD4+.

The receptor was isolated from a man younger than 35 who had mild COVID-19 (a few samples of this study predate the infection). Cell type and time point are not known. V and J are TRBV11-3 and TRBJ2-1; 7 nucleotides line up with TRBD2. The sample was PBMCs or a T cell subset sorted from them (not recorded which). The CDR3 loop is CASSQTGGDEQFF. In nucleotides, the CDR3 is TGTGCCAGCAGCCAAACTGGGGGGGATGAGCAGTTCTTC. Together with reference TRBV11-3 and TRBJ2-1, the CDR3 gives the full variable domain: EAGVVQSPRYKIIEKKQPVAFWCNPISGHNTLYWYLQNLGQGPELLIRYENEEAVDDSQLPKDRFSAERLKGVDSTLKIQPAELGDSAVYLCASSQTGGDEQFFGPGTRLTVL.